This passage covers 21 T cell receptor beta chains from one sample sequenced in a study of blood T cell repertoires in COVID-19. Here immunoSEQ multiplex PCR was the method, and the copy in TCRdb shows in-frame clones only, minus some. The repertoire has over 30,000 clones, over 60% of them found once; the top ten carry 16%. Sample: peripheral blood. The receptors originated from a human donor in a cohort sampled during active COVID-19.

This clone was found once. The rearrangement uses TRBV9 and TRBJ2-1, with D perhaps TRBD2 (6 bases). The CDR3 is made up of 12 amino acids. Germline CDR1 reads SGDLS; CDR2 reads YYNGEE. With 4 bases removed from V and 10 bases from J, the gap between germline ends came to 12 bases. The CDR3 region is CASSPPSVEQFF. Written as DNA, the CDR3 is TGTGCCAGCAGCCCCCCTAGCGTAGAGCAGTTCTTC.

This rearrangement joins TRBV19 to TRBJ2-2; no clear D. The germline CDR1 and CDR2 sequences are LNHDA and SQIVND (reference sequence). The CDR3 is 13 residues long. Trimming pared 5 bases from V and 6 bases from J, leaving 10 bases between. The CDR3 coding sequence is TGTGCCAGTAGTCAGACACTGTCCGGGGAGCTGTTTTTT. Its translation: CASSQTLSGELFF.

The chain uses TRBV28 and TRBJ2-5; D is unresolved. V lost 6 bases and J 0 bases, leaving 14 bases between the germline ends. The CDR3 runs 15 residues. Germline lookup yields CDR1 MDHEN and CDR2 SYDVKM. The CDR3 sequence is CASRSSTVYQETQYF. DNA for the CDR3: TGTGCCAGCAGATCTTCGACTGTGTACCAAGAGACCCAGTACTTC.

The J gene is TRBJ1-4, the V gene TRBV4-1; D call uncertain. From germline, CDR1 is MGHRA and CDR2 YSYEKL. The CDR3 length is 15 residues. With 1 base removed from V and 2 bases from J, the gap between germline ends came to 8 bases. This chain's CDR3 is CASSQGGNTNEKLFF. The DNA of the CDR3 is TGCGCCAGCAGCCAAGGAGGGAATACTAATGAAAAACTGTTTTTT.

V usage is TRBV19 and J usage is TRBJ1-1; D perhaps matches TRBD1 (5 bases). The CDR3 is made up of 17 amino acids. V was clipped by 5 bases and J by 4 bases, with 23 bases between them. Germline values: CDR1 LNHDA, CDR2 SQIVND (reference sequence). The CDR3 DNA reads TGTGCCAGTAGTCGGGGGACCCTCAGGGTCGGAAGCACTGAAGCTTTCTTT. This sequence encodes CASSRGTLRVGSTEAFF.

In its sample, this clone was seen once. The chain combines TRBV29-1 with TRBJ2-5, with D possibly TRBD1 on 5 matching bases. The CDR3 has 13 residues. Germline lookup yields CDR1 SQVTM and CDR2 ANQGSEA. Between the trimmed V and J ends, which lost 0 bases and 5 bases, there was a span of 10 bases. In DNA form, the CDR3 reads TGCAGCGTTGAAGATCGGCACAGGGAGACCCAGTACTTC. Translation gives CSVEDRHRETQYF.

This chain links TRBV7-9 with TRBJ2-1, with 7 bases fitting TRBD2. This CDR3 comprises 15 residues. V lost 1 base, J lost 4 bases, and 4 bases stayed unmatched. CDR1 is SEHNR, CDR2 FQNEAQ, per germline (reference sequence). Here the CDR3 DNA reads TGTGCCAGCAGCTTAGAGGGAGCGGGGTACAATGAGCAGTTCTTC. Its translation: CASSLEGAGYNEQFF.

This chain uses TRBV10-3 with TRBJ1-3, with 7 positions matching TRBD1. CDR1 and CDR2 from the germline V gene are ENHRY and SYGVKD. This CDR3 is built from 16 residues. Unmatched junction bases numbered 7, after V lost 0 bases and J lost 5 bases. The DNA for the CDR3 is TGTGCCATCAGTGAGTCTCCGGGACAGTATCGAAACACCATATATTTT. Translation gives CAISESPGQYRNTIYF.

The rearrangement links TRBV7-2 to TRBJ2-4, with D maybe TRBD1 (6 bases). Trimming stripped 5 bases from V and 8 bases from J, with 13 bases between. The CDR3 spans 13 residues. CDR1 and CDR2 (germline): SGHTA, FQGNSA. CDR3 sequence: CASSPLGTYIQYF. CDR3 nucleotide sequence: TGTGCCAGCAGCCCATTAGGGACATACATTCAGTACTTC.

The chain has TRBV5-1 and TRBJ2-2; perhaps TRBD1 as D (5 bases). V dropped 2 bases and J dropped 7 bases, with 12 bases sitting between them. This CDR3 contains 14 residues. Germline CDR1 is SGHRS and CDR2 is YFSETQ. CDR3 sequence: CASSLDWGVGELFF. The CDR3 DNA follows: TGCGCCAGCAGCTTAGACTGGGGCGTCGGGGAGCTGTTTTTT.

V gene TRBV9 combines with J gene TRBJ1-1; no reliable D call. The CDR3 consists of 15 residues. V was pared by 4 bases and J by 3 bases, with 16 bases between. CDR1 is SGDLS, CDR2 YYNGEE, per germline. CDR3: CASSRTVDGYTEAFF. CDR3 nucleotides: TGTGCCAGCAGCCGTACGGTAGACGGGTACACTGAAGCTTTCTTT.

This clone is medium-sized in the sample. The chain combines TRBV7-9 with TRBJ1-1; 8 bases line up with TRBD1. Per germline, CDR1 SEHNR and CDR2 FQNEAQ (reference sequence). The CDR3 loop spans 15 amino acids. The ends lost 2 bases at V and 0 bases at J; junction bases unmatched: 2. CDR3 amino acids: CASSLQGAMNTEAFF. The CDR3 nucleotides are TGTGCCAGCAGCTTACAGGGGGCCATGAACACTGAAGCTTTCTTT.

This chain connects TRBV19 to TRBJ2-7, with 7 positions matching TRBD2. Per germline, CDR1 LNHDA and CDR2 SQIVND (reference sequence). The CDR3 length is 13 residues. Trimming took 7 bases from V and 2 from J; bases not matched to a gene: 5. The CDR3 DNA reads TGTGCCAGTAAACCTAGCGGAGCCTACGAGCAGTACTTC. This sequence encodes CASKPSGAYEQYF.

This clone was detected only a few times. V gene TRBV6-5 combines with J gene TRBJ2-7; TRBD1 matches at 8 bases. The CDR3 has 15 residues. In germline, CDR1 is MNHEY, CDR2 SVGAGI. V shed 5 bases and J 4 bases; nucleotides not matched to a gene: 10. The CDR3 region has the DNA TGTGCCAGCAGTCCGATTGACAGGGGAACTTACGAGCAGTACTTC. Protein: CASSPIDRGTYEQYF.

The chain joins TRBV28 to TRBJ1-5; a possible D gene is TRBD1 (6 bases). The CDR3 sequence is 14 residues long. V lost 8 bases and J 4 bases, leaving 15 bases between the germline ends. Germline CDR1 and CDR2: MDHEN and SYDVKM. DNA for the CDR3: TGTGCCAGCGTCGCGGGGGGGCCGAATCAGCCCCAGCATTTT. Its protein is CASVAGGPNQPQHF.

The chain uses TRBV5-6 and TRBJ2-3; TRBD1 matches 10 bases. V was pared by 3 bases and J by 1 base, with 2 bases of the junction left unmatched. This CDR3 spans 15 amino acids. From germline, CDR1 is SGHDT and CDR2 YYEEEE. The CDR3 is CASSSGTGGTDTQYF. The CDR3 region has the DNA TGTGCCAGCAGCTCCGGGACAGGGGGCACAGATACGCAGTATTTT.

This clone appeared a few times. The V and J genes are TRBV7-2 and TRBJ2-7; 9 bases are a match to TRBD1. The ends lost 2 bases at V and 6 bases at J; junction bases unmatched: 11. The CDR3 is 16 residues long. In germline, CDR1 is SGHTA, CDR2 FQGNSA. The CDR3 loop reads CASSLSPGQGDSEQYF. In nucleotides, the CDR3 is TGTGCCAGCAGCTTATCCCCGGGACAGGGTGACTCCGAGCAGTACTTC.

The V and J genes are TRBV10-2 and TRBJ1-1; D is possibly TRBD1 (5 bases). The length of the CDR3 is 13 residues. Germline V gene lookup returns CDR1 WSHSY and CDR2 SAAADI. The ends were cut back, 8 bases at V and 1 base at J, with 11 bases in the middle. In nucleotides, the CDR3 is TGCGCCAGCTATATGGGGCGGAACACTGAAGCTTTCTTT. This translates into CASYMGRNTEAFF.

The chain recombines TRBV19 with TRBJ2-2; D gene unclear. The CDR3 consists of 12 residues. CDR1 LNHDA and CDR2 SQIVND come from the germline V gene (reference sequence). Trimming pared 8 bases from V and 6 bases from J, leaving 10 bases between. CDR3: CASARSAGELFF. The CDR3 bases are TGTGCCAGTGCTAGATCGGCCGGGGAGCTGTTTTTT.

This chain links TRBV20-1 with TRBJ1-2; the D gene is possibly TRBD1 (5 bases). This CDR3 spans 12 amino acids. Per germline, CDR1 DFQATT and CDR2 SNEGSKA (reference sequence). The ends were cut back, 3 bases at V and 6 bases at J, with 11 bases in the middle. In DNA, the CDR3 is TGCAGTGCTAGTTTGGGGCGCAATGGCTACACCTTC. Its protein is CSASLGRNGYTF.

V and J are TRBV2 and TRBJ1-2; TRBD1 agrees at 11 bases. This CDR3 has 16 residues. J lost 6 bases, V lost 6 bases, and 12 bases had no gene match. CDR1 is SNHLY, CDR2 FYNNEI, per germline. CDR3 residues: CASRRLGQGASHGYTF. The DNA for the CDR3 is TGTGCCAGCAGGCGGTTAGGACAGGGGGCCTCCCATGGCTACACCTTC.